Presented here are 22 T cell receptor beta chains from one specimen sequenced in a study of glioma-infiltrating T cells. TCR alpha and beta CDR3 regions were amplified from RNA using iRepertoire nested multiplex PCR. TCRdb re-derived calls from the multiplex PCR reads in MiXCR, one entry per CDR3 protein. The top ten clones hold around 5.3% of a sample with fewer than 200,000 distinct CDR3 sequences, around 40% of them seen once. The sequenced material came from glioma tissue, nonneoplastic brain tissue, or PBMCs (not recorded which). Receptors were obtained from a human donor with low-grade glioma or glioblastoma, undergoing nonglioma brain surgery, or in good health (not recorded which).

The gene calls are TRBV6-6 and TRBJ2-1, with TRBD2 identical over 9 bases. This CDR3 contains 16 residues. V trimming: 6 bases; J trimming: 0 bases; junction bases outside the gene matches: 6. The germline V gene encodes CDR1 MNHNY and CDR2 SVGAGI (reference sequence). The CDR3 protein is CASSVSGSNSYNEQFF. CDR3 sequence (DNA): TGTGCCAGCAGCGTTAGCGGGAGTAACTCCTACAATGAGCAGTTCTTC.

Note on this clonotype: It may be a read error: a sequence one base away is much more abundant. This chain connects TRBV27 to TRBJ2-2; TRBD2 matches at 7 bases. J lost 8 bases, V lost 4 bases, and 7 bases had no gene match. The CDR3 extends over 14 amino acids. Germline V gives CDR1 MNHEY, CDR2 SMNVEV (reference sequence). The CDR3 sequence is CASSSVGGPGELFF. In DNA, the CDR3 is TGTGCCAGCAGTTCCGTGGGAGGGCCTGGGGAGCTGTTTTTT.

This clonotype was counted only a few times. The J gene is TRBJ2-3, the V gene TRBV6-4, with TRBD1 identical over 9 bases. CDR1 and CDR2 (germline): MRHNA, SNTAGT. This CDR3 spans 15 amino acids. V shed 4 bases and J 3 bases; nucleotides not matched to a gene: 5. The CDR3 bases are TGTGCCAGCAGTGCAAACAGGGGGCAGACAGATACGCAGTATTTT. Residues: CASSANRGQTDTQYF.

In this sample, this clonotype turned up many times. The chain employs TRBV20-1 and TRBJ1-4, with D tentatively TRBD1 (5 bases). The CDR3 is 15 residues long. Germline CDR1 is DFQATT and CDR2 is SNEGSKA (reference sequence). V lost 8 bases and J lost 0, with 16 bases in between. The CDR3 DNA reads TGCAGTCTCAACCCTCCGACAGCAACTAATGAAAAACTGTTTTTT. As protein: CSLNPPTATNEKLFF.

CDR3 in DNA: TGTGCCAGCAGTCACAGGGGTTTAACCCGGGAGCTGTTTTTT. Amino acid sequence: CASSHRGLTRELFF. The chain couples TRBV12-3 or TRBV12-4 to TRBJ2-2; 7 nucleotides agree with TRBD1. V lost 5 bases to trimming and J lost 9 bases; unmatched junction nucleotides: 9. The CDR3 totals 14 residues.

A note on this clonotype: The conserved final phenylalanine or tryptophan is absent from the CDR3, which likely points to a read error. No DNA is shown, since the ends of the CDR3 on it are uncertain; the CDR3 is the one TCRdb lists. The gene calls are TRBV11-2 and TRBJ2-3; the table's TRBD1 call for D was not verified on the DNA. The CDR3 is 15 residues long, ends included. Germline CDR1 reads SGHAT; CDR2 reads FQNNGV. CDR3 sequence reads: CASSLGGQQQETQYY.

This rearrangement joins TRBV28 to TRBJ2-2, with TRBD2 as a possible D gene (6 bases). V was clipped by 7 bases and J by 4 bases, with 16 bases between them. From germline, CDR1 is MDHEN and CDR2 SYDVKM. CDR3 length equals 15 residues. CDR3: CASKRRRAITGELFF. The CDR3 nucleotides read TGTGCCAGCAAGCGCCGGAGGGCCATCACCGGGGAGCTGTTTTTT.

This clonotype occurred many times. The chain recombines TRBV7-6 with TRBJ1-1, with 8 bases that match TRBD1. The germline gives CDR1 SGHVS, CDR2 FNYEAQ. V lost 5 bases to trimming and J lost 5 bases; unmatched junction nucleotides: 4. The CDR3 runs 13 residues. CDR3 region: CASSNTGGTEAFF. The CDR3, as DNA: TGTGCCAGCAGCAACACAGGGGGGACTGAAGCTTTCTTT.

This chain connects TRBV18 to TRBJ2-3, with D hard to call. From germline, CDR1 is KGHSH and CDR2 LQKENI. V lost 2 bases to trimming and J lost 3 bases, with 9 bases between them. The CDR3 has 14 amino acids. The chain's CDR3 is CASSPYSQTDTQYF. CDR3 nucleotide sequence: TGTGCCAGCTCACCATATAGCCAGACAGATACGCAGTATTTT.

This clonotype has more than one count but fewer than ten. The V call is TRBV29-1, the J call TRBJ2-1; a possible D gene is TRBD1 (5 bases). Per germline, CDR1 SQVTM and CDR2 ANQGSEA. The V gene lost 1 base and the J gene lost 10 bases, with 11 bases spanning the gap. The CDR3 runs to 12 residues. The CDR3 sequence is CSVEVGRREQFF. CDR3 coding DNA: TGCAGCGTTGAAGTGGGGCGCAGAGAGCAGTTCTTC.

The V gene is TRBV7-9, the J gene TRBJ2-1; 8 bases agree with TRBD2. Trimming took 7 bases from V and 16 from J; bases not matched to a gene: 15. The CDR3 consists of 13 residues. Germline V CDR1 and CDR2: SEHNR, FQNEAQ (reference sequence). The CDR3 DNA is TGTGCCAGCACCCTTCCTCCAGCGGGAGAACTTTTCTTC. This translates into CASTLPPAGELFF.

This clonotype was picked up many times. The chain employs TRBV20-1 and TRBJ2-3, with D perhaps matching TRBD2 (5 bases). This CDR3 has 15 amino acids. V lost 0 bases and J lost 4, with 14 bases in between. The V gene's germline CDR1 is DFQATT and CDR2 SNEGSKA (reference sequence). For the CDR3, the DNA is TGCAGTGCTAGAGATTACAGCCGGCGGGCAGATACGCAGTATTTT. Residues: CSARDYSRRADTQYF.

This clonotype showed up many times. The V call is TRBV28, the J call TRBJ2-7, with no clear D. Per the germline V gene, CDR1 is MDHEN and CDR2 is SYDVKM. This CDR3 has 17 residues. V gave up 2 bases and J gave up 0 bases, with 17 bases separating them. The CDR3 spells CASSLGLGRLISYEQYF. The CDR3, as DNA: TGTGCCAGCAGTTTAGGCTTAGGCAGGCTAATCTCCTACGAGCAGTACTTC.

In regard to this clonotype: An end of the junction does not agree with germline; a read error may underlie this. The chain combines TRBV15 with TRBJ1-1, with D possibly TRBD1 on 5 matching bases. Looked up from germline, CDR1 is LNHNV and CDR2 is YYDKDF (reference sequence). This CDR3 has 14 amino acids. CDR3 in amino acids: CATRSGTFNTEALF. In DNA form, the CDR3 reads TGTGCCACCAGGTCCGGGACGTTCAACACTGAAGCTTTATTT.

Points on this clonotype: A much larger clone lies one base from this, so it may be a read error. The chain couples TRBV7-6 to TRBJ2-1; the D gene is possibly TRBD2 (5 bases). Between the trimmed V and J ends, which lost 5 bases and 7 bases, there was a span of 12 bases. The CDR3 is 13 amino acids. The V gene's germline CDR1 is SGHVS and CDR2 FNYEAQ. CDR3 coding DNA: TGTGCCAGCAGCCCATCCAAGCGGAATGAGCAGTTCTTC. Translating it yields CASSPSKRNEQFF.

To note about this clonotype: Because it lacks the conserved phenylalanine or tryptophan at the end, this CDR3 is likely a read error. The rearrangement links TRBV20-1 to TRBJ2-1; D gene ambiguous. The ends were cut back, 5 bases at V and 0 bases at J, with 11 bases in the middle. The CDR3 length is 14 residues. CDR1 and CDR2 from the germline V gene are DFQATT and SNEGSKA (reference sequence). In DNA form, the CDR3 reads TGCAGTGCTTACAATGAATACTCCTACAATGAGCAGTTCTCC. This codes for CSAYNEYSYNEQFS.

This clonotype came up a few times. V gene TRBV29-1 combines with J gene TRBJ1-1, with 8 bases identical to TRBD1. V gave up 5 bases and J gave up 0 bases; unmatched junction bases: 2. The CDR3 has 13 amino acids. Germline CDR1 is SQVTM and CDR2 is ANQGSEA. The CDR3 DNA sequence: TGCAGCGTTTCGACAGGGGTGAACACTGAAGCTTTCTTT. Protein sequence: CSVSTGVNTEAFF.

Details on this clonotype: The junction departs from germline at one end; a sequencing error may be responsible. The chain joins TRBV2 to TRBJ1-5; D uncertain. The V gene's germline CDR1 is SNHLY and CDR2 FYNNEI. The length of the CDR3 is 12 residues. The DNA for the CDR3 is TGTGCCACCAGTGCCGTGGGTCAGACCCAGCATTTT. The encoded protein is CATSAVGQTQHF.

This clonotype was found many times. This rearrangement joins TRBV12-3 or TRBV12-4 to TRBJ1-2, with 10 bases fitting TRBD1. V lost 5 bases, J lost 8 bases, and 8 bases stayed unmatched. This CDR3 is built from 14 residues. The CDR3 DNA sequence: TGTGCCAGCAGTGCGGACAGGGGGAAGGAGGGCTACACCTTC. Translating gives CASSADRGKEGYTF.

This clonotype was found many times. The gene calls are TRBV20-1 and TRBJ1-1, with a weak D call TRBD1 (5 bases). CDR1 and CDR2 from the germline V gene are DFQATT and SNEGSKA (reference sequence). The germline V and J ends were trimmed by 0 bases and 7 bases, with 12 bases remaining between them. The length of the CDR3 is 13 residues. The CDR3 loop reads CSARDSFGGEAFF. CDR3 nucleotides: TGCAGTGCTAGAGATAGTTTCGGGGGTGAAGCTTTCTTT.

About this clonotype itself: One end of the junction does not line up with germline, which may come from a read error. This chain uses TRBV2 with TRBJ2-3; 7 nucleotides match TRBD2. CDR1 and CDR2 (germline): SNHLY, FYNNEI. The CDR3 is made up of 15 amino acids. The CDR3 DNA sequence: TGTGCCATCAGTCCCCTGACTAGCAGCGCAGATACGCAGTATTTT. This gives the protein CAISPLTSSADTQYF. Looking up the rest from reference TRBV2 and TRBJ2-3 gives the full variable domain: EPEVTQTPSHQVTQMGQEVILRCVPISNHLYFYWYRQILGQKVEFLVSFYNNEISEKSEIFDDQFSVERPDGSNFTLKIRSTKLEDSAMYFCAISPLTSSADTQYFGPGTRLTVL.

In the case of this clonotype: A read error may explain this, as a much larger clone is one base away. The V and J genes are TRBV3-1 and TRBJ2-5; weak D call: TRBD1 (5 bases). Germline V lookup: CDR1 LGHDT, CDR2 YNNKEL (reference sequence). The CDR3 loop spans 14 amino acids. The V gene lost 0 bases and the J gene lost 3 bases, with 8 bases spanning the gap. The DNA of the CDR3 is TGTGCCAGCAGCCAAGACAGGGTGAAAGAGACCCAGTACTTC. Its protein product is CASSQDRVKETQYF.